The entry below gives a single TCR beta chain sequence along with its context. Its antigen is not known. TCRdb passed the RT-PCR reads through MiXCR, listing each CDR3 protein once. The sample has about 520,000 distinct CDR3 sequences, about 25% seen once. This entry belongs to a study of response to subunit inactivated influenza vaccine. The CDR3 is made up of 13 amino acids. Trimming removed 1 base from V and 9 bases from J, with 10 bases in between. Germline lookup yields CDR1 SGHTA and CDR2 FQGNSA. Findings of the study overall: There was a suggestion from the authors that each seasonal influenza vaccination recruits few new T cells.

This receptor was obtained from a man in his fifties who received an inactivated influenza vaccine. V gene TRBV7-2 combines with J gene TRBJ2-1; no clear D. The source material was CD4+ T cells sorted from PBMCs, sampled around 5 days after vaccination. The CDR3 nucleotides are TGTGCCAGCAGCTTAGGTGTAGTCAGTGAGCAGTTCTTC. It is translated as CASSLGVVSEQFF.